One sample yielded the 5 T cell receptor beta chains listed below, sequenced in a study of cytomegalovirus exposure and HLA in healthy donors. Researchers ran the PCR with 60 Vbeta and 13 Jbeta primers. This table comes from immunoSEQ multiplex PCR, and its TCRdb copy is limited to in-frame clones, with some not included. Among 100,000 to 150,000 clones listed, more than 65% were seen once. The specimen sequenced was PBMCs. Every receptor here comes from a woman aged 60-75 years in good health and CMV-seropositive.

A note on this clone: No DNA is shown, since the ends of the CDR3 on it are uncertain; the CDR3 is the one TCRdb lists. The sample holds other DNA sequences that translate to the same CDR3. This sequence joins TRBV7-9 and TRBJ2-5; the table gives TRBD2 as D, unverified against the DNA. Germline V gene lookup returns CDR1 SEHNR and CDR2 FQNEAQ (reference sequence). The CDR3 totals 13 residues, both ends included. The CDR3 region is CASSTSVEETQYF.

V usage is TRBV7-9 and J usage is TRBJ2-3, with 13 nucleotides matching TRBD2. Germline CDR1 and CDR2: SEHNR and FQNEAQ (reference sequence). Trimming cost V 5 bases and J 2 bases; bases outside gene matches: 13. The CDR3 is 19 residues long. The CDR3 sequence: CASSPSKTGLAGITDTQYF. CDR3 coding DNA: TGTGCCAGCAGCCCAAGTAAAACGGGACTAGCGGGGATCACAGATACGCAGTATTTT.

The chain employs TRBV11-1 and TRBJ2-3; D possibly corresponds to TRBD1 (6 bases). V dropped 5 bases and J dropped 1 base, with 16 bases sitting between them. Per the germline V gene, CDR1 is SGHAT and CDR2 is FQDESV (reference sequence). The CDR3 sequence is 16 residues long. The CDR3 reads CASSISGHLRTDTQYF. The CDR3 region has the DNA TGTGCCAGCAGCATATCGGGACACCTACGCACAGATACGCAGTATTTT.

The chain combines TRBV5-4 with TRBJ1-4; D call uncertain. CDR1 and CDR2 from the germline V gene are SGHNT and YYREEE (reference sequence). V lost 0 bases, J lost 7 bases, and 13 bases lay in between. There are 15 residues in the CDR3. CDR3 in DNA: TGTGCCAGCAGCTTGGATTTGGGCCTTGGTGAAAAACTGTTTTTT. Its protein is CASSLDLGLGEKLFF.

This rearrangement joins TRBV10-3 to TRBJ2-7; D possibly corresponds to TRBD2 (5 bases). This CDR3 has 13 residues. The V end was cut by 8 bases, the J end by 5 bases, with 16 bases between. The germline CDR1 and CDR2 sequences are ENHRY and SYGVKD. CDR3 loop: CAIERNLEDEQYF. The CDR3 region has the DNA TGTGCCATCGAGCGGAATCTAGAGGACGAGCAGTACTTC.